The clone carrying this TCR beta chain has just one count. Its antigen is not known. The repertoire was sequenced with immunoSEQ multiplex PCR; TCRdb's copy has only in-frame clones and lacks some. This sample carries 130,000 or so clones, approximately 87% of them seen once, and the ten largest clones take less than 25%. These data originate in a study of radiation and T cells in renal cell carcinoma. Study-level background: Nephrectomy followed 15 Gy stereotactic body radiation by 4 weeks. Regarding the study as a whole: From baseline, blood top tumor clonotypes peaked at 2 weeks post-radiation. Without pretreatment biopsies, baseline tumor clonotype presence was undetermined.

From germline, CDR1 is SGHTA and CDR2 FQGNSA. This CDR3 comprises 14 residues. After removal of 5 bases from V and 3 bases from J, the junction contained 4 bases not matched to a gene. The time point denotes: baseline pretreatment blood. Indicated treatment: 15 Gy SBRT to primary tumor, nephrectomy 4 weeks later. Material: blood, obtained from a patient whose treatment included radiotherapy and nephrectomy. The chain uses TRBV7-2 and TRBJ2-1; 7 nucleotides align to TRBD1. The clonotype originates from a woman in her forties or fifties with renal cell carcinoma. The CDR3 loop reads CASSRDSGYNEQFF. In DNA form, the CDR3 reads TGTGCCAGCAGCCGGGACAGTGGCTACAATGAGCAGTTCTTC.